This T cell receptor beta chain was recorded in a study of cytomegalovirus exposure and HLA in healthy donors. Turning to the study itself: A prior study identified 110 million or so unique TCR beta sequences from some 180 million T cells. Study-level points and caveats: TCR beta chain V- and J-gene trimming was linked, in a later analysis, to a missense variant in DCLRE1C.

This CDR3 has 15 amino acids. Trimming pared 5 bases from V and 3 bases from J, leaving 17 bases between. Per germline, CDR1 SGHRS and CDR2 YFSETQ. PCR used 60 Vbeta primers and 13 Jbeta primers. The protocol was immunoSEQ multiplex PCR, while the TCRdb copy is restricted to in-frame clones and leaves out a portion. The listing contains some 150,000 clones. Of note for this clone: Its antigen is not identified.

V gene TRBV5-1 combines with J gene TRBJ2-5; the D is unclear. Sequencing was carried out using PBMCs. The source is a woman aged 18-29 years in good health and CMV-seronegative. CDR3 sequence: CASSSSSAREETQYF. The CDR3 coding sequence is TGCGCCAGCAGTTCCTCCTCCGCCCGGGAAGAGACCCAGTACTTC. The full variable domain, in which reference TRBV5-1 and TRBJ2-5 provide the parts outside the CDR3, is KAGVTQTPRYLIKTRGQQVTLSCSPISGHRSVSWYQQTPGQGLQFLFEYFSETQRNKGNFPGRFSGRQFSNSRSEMNVSTLELGDSALYLCASSSSSAREETQYFGPGTRLLVL.